These T cell receptor beta chains were read from a single sample in a study of tumor and adjacent non-tumor tissue in lung cancer. TCRdb independently ran MiXCR on the multiplex PCR reads; one entry per CDR3 protein. Here the sample spans 68,000 or so distinct CDR3 sequences, 50% to 60% being singletons. Sequencing was done on a sample of lung tumor tissue. The receptors come from a man aged 45-65 years with non-small cell lung cancer. The CDR3 runs from the conserved cysteine through the conserved F or W. Fields, in order: CDR3 protein, CDR3 DNA, clone size, D gene, V gene, J gene. A D gene is named only where the DNA matches it firmly. Size tells how often a clone was seen (once, few, many) or the class of an expanded clone, and some rows leave it out.

CASSLGVDGRWLETQYF	TGTGCCAGCAGCTTAGGGGTAGACGGGAGGTGGCTAGAGACCCAGTACTTC	NA	TRBD2	TRBV11-2	TRBJ2-5
CASSPGENTEAFF	TGTGCCAGCAGCCCGGGGGAGAACACTGAAGCTTTCTTT	many	NA	TRBV7-9	TRBJ1-1
CVSSQGAGDTQYF	TGTGTCAGCAGTCAGGGGGCTGGCGATACGCAGTATTTT	few	TRBD1	TRBV28	TRBJ2-3
CASSDGRGHYEQYF	TGTGCCAGCAGTGATGGCAGGGGGCACTACGAGCAGTACTTC	NA	TRBD1	TRBV6-4	TRBJ2-7
CVSSGQGYSNQSQHF	TGTGTCAGCAGCGGACAGGGGTATAGCAATCAGTCCCAGCATTTT	NA	TRBD1	TRBV6-1	TRBJ1-5
CSADTGSTDTQYF	TGCAGTGCCGATACAGGGAGCACAGATACGCAGTATTTT	NA	NA	TRBV20-1	TRBJ2-3
CASSLVGGQADALYF	TGTGCCAGTAGCTTAGTGGGGGGGCAGGCAGATGCGCTGTATTTT	once	NA	TRBV11-2	TRBJ2-3
CSASDREYGNTIYF	TGCAGTGCCTCGGACAGGGAGTACGGAAACACCATATATTTT	few	TRBD1	TRBV20-1	TRBJ1-3
CASSPWKGAGYEQYF	TGCGCCAGCAGCCCGTGGAAGGGGGCAGGCTACGAGCAGTACTTC	few	TRBD1	TRBV4-1	TRBJ2-7
CASSGTSGSTIYF	TGTGCCAGCAGTGGGACATCTGGAAGCACCATATATTTT	NA	NA	TRBV6-1	TRBJ1-3
CASKQENYAYTF	TGTGCCAGCAAACAGGAGAACTATGCCTACACCTTC	NA	NA	TRBV5-6	TRBJ1-2
CASSQGAGSAKNIQYF	TGCGCCAGCAGCCAAGGGGCGGGATCCGCCAAAAACATTCAGTACTTC	many	NA	TRBV4-1	TRBJ2-4
CSTRGWGVSEAFF	TGCAGTACTAGGGGTTGGGGGGTCAGTGAAGCTTTCTTT	NA	NA	TRBV20-1	TRBJ1-1
CASSTGTSGGVQEQLF	TGTGCTAGCAGCACCGGGACTAGCGGGGGGGTCCAGGAGCAGCTCTTC	NA	TRBD2	TRBV11-2	TRBJ2-1
CASSLGLAGLNTEAFF	TGTGCCAGCAGCTTAGGCCTGGCAGGGCTGAACACTGAAGCTTTCTTT	many	NA	TRBV13	TRBJ1-1
CSVLPQEMAGVGEQFF	TGCAGCGTTCTCCCTCAGGAAATGGCGGGAGTAGGCGAGCAGTTCTTC	many	TRBD2	TRBV29-1	TRBJ2-1
CARSLYRLDGNTF	TGTGCCAGGAGCTTATATAGGCTTGACGGCAACACCTTC	NA	NA	TRBV11-2	TRBJ1-2
CSASPRNYEQYF	TGCAGTGCTAGTCCGAGAAACTACGAGCAGTACTTC	many	NA	TRBV20-1	TRBJ2-7
CASNRDSGNEQFF	TGCGCCAGCAACAGGGATTCCGGCAATGAGCAGTTCTTC	many	NA	TRBV5-1	TRBJ2-1
CASSQPLLGTGYEQYF	TGCGCCAGCAGCCAACCCCTCTTAGGGACAGGTTACGAGCAGTACTTC	NA	TRBD1	TRBV4-1	TRBJ2-7
CASSPETGGALRYTF	TGTGCCAGCAGCCCCGAGACAGGGGGCGCGTTGCGCTACACCTTC	NA	TRBD1	TRBV5-6	TRBJ1-2
CARSNVLGSYEQYF	TGTGCCAGAAGCAATGTCCTCGGCTCCTACGAGCAGTACTTC	NA	NA	TRBV11-2	TRBJ2-7
CASSLGRASGNTMYF	TGCGCCAGCAGCTTGGGCAGGGCCTCTGGAAACACCATGTATTTT	NA	NA	TRBV5-1	TRBJ1-3
CASSARGGRTTGNEQFF	TGTGCCAGCAGTGCTCGAGGCGGAAGAACTACTGGAAATGAGCAGTTCTTC	NA	NA	TRBV28	TRBJ2-1
CSGTWLARNEQFF	TGCAGTGGCACATGGCTAGCGAGGAATGAGCAGTTCTTC	NA	NA	TRBV29-1	TRBJ2-1
CASSYSRGGYQPQHF	TGTGCCAGCAGTTACTCGCGGGGCGGCTATCAGCCCCAGCATTTT	NA	NA	TRBV6-5	TRBJ1-5
CASSLTPSGRNTGELFF	TGTGCCAGCAGCTTAACCCCTAGCGGGAGGAACACCGGGGAGCTGTTTTTT	NA	TRBD2	TRBV7-3	TRBJ2-2
CATRAFYNEQFF	TGTGCCACCCGTGCCTTTTACAATGAGCAGTTCTTC	many	NA	TRBV25-1	TRBJ2-1
CASSYSGSVRPGNTIYF	TGTGCCAGCAGTTACTCAGGGTCAGTGAGACCTGGAAACACCATATATTTT	NA	NA	TRBV6-6	TRBJ1-3
CSPGTGSGSSYEQYF	TGCAGTCCTGGGACAGGGAGTGGTAGCTCCTACGAGCAGTACTTC	many	TRBD1	TRBV20-1	TRBJ2-7
CASSVQGQGGAGYTF	TGTGCCAGCAGTGTCCAGGGACAGGGGGGGGCTGGCTACACCTTC	NA	TRBD1	TRBV2	TRBJ1-2
CAWGRGSEKLYF	NA	NA	NA	TRBV30	TRBJ1-4
CSSSQGATDYSPLHF	TGCTCCAGCAGCCAGGGGGCCACCGACTACTCACCTCTCCACTTT	NA	TRBD1	TRBV4-1	TRBJ1-6
CASSSTSGGHTEAFF	TGTGCCAGCAGTTCTACGTCCGGGGGGCACACTGAAGCTTTCTTT	many	NA	TRBV6-5	TRBJ1-1
CSVGSRTNYKQYF	TGCAGTGTTGGGTCTCGAACCAACTACAAGCAGTACTTC	NA	NA	TRBV29-1	TRBJ2-7
CASSLFPPTILAGVPYEQYF	TGTGCCAGCAGTTTATTCCCCCCCACGATTCTAGCGGGGGTACCCTACGAGCAGTACTTC	NA	TRBD2	TRBV27	TRBJ2-7
CASSQDIWSGLSNYGYIF	TGCGCCAGCAGCCAAGATATTTGGTCGGGTTTATCTAACTATGGGTACATCTTC	NA	NA	TRBV4-1	TRBJ1-2
CSASRGLAGVVNEQFF	TGCAGTGCTAGCCGAGGACTAGCGGGAGTTGTCAATGAGCAGTTCTTC	NA	TRBD2	TRBV20-1	TRBJ2-1
CASSFTSDSNTGELFF	TGCGCCAGCAGCTTTACTAGTGACTCAAACACCGGGGAGCTGTTTTTT	NA	NA	TRBV5-1	TRBJ2-2
CASSLRLGANTGELFF	TGCGCTAGCAGCTTGAGATTGGGAGCGAACACCGGGGAGCTGTTTTTT	few	NA	TRBV5-1	TRBJ2-2
CASSSMLPTGTQYF	TGTGCCAGCAGCTCCATGTTGCCCACAGGTACGCAGTATTTT	NA	NA	TRBV11-2	TRBJ2-3
CSARVPGGYEQYF	TGCAGTGCTAGAGTCCCAGGGGGGTACGAGCAGTACTTC	many	NA	TRBV20-1	TRBJ2-7
CASSSRQVGQFF	TGTGCCAGCAGTTCCCGACAGGTGGGCCAGTTCTTC	NA	NA	TRBV28	TRBJ2-1
CASSPGLAGFQETQYF	TGTGCCAGCAGCCCCGGACTAGCGGGGTTCCAAGAGACCCAGTACTTC	many	TRBD2	TRBV11-2	TRBJ2-5
CASRKQGSNTGELFF	TGTGCCAGCAGGAAGCAGGGGTCGAACACCGGGGAGCTGTTTTTT	many	NA	TRBV12-3/TRBV12-4	TRBJ2-2
CASRSDRVTEAFF	TGTGCCAGCAGGAGTGACAGAGTCACTGAAGCTTTCTTT	NA	NA	TRBV28	TRBJ1-1
CGSSSSRGQGVF	TGTGGCAGCAGCTCTTCAAGGGGACAGGGCGTTTTT	NA	TRBD1	TRBV11-2	TRBJ1-3
CASSLDYNQPQHF	TGTGCCAGCAGCTTAGACTACAATCAGCCCCAGCATTTT	medium-sized	NA	TRBV11-2	TRBJ1-5
CASSLAGWLAGDSYEQYF	TGTGCCAGCAGTTTAGCTGGTTGGCTAGCGGGGGACTCCTACGAGCAGTACTTC	few	TRBD2	TRBV12-3/TRBV12-4	TRBJ2-7
CSARTSGGYEQYF	TGCAGTGCCCGGACTAGCGGGGGTTACGAGCAGTACTTC	few	TRBD2	TRBV20-1	TRBJ2-7
CASSESLTGANYEQYF	TGTGCCAGCAGTGAATCTCTGACAGGAGCTAACTACGAGCAGTACTTC	NA	NA	TRBV6-1	TRBJ2-7
CARSLSSGVSTDTQYF	TGTGCCAGGAGCCTTTCTAGCGGGGTATCGACAGATACGCAGTATTTT	NA	TRBD2	TRBV11-2	TRBJ2-3
CASSQDPIPSTDTQYF	TGTGCCAGCAGCCAAGATCCGATCCCGTCCACAGATACGCAGTATTTT	NA	NA	TRBV3-1	TRBJ2-3